This TCR beta chain was obtained from a study of T cell changes during pregnancy in multiple sclerosis. TCRdb's table, derived via immunoSEQ multiplex PCR, lists solely in-frame clones and lacks some. The table records about 80,000 clones, around nine tenths of them present only once. This CDR3 region has 13 residues. CDR1 and CDR2 from the germline V gene are GTSNPN and SVGIG (reference sequence). Trimming pared 7 bases from V and 0 bases from J, leaving 12 bases between. The sequence was obtained from a female donor with multiple sclerosis, enrolled in a pregnancy study. This chain uses TRBV30 with TRBJ1-1; D call uncertain. Sequencing used peripheral blood, obtained before pregnancy. The CDR3 protein is CASHLPLNTEAFF. The CDR3 DNA follows: TGTGCCTCACACCTCCCTCTGAACACTGAAGCTTTCTTT.